Given below is one TCR beta chain in context. This clone has more than one count but fewer than ten. Its antigen is currently not known. The input lacks base qualities; no much larger clone sits a single base away. This specimen belongs to a study of blood T cell repertoires in COVID-19 (TCRdb year 2020). Study-level background: Collaborator samples came from the United States, Italy and Spain and covered acute and convalescent phases of COVID-19. Deeply sampled blood TCRbeta repertoires from subjects exposed to, actively infected with, or recovered from COVID-19 were included in the dataset. The repertoires were released in a freely available public database intended as a resource for research on the immune response to SARS-CoV-2. Where available, HLA class I and class II types were obtained from metadata supplied by the sample provider rather than from assay-based typing. The material from the prospective study consisted of cDNA or gDNA derived from T cells, B-cell-depleted T cells, or PBMCs. Samples were obtained from the ongoing ImmuneRACE study (first 160 participants) and from about 1,300 subjects provided by 6 global collaborators. Nearly every sample came with metadata listing a de-identified subject ID, COVID-19 status, age in years and sex.

Participants in the prospective study were enrolled through a virtual design, were aged 18 to 89 years, and lived in roughly 24 United States geographic areas. In the prospective study, participants were assigned to cohorts based on the clinical history participants reported in a screening survey and a study questionnaire. Recovered participants in ImmuneRACE Cohort 3 were defined as having two consecutive negative NP/OP PCR tests, clearance from a healthcare professional, or resolution of symptoms. In the prospective study, whole blood, serum and a nasopharyngeal or oropharyngeal swab were collected from each participant by mobile phlebotomists. Prospective study participants could optionally give additional blood draws and questionnaires over an approximately 2-month period. Before DNA extraction, blood samples from the prospective study were shipped at room temperature or frozen. CDR1 and CDR2 (GTSNPN, SVGIG) derive from the germline V gene (reference sequence). From the cysteine up to the phenylalanine, the CDR3 has a length of 14 residues. Of all the DNA, just the CDR3 is kept, 42 bases in frame from base 1. Trimming costs V 4 bases and J 5 bases, and their ends lie 17 bases apart.

TCRbeta CDR3 regions were amplified from genomic DNA by means of the immunoSEQ Assay, a bias-controlled multiplex PCR. In the source study's methods: The number of nucleated cells in each sample was estimated from the amplification of reference gene primers within the assay. Sequence reads were collapsed and filtered to measure the absolute abundance of every unique TCRbeta CDR3 rearrangement. For each sample, productive Simpson clonality was calculated as the square root of Simpson's diversity index over productive rearrangements. The clones in this table, taken by TCRdb from immuneACCESS, are in-frame only. Not every clone is retained; where verified, under half of the shortfall comes from an unresolved V gene, and the cause of the rest is unknown. The V and J calls and clone size are taken from that table; D and trimming were inferred from the DNA. In all, the sample holds around 430,000 clones, and approximately 90% of those were seen once. The ten largest make up roughly 10% of the sample.

Here is what the overall study found, with its caveats: The amount of clinical and demographic metadata varied by source and participant and was provided uncurated.

The chain is made from TRBV30 and TRBJ2-5; the D gene is possibly TRBD2, with 7 bases matching. This receptor was obtained from a woman between 50 and 59 years old who had recovered from COVID-19. The sample comprised PBMCs or T cells enriched from blood (not recorded which). The DNA sequence is TGTGCCTGGACTCTTGGCGGGGGCTGGGAGACCCAGTACTTC. Its protein reads: CAWTLGGGWETQYF.